The 23 T cell receptor beta chains presented below share a single source sample, sequenced in a study of PD-L1 blockade in urothelial cancer. Data came from immunoSEQ multiplex PCR; TCRdb stores just in-frame clones and leaves some out. Here the sample spans 30,000 to 40,000 clones, over 75% being singletons. Here the sequenced sample was PBMCs, taken around atezolizumab (anti-PD-L1) treatment. The receptors shown here come from a man in his sixties or seventies with urothelial cancer.

This chain joins TRBV5-5 and TRBJ1-2; the D gene is possibly TRBD1 (6 bases). The CDR3 loop spans 15 amino acids. Germline CDR1 reads SGHKS; CDR2 reads YYEKEE (reference sequence). Between the trimmed V and J ends, which lost 5 bases and 8 bases, there was a span of 22 bases. The CDR3 region has the DNA TGTGCCAGCAGTTCCGTTCCCCAGGGGCCCTTCGGCTACACCTTC. Amino acid sequence: CASSSVPQGPFGYTF.

V is TRBV27 and J is TRBJ2-4; D is undetermined. This CDR3 spans 13 amino acids. In germline, CDR1 is MNHEY, CDR2 SMNVEV (reference sequence). V lost 7 bases and J 1 base, leaving 8 bases between the germline ends. The CDR3 DNA follows: TGTGCCAGCATCGGCGGTGCCAAAAACATTCAGTACTTC. Translating it yields CASIGGAKNIQYF.

The chain has TRBV28 and TRBJ2-3, with 11 bases identical to TRBD2. Germline CDR1 reads MDHEN; CDR2 reads SYDVKM. V lost 6 bases, J lost 3 bases, and 14 bases stayed unmatched. The CDR3 is made up of 18 amino acids. This CDR3 reads CASSSPILLAGETDTQYF. CDR3 sequence (DNA): TGTGCCAGCAGCTCCCCAATCCTACTAGCGGGAGAAACAGATACGCAGTATTTT.

The rearrangement uses TRBV2 and TRBJ2-2, with TRBD2 matching 14 bases. This CDR3 is built from 15 residues. Germline loops: CDR1 SNHLY, CDR2 FYNNEI. The trim removed 6 bases at V and 4 bases at J, leaving 1 base unmatched. DNA of the CDR3: TGTGCCAGCAGGGGACTAGCGGGAGCCACCGGGGAGCTGTTTTTT. Protein sequence: CASRGLAGATGELFF.

The V gene is TRBV7-2, the J gene TRBJ1-2; 9 positions agree with TRBD1. Per the germline V gene, CDR1 is SGHTA and CDR2 is FQGNSA. V was clipped by 7 bases and J by 0 bases; unmatched bases: 3. The CDR3 runs to 14 residues. CDR3 region: CASTRDRANYGYTF. CDR3 nucleotide sequence: TGTGCCAGCACCAGGGACAGGGCTAACTATGGCTACACCTTC.

The chain links TRBV10-3 to TRBJ1-1; D unclear. Per the germline V gene, CDR1 is ENHRY and CDR2 is SYGVKD. CDR3 length equals 15 residues. Trimming removed 0 bases at V and 2 bases at J, with 10 bases between. Here the CDR3 reads CAISESVVLNTEAFF. CDR3 nucleotide sequence: TGTGCCATCAGTGAGTCGGTAGTCTTAAACACTGAAGCTTTCTTT.

This rearrangement joins TRBV29-1 to TRBJ2-1; TRBD2 matches 9 bases. This CDR3 contains 15 residues. V lost 6 bases, J lost 8 bases, and 14 bases stayed unmatched. CDR1 and CDR2 (germline): SQVTM, ANQGSEA. CDR3 DNA: TGCAGCGTAAGGGGAGCGGGAGGACCGGGAGATGAGCAGTTCTTC. It yields the protein CSVRGAGGPGDEQFF.

The chain employs TRBV19 and TRBJ2-6, with 8 bases that match TRBD2. Looked up from germline, CDR1 is LNHDA and CDR2 is SQIVND (reference sequence). Trimming removed 7 bases from V and 0 bases from J; junction bases left unmatched: 5. The CDR3 is 16 residues long. CDR3 sequence reads: CASNAGGHSGANVLTF. The CDR3 DNA is TGTGCCAGTAATGCGGGAGGCCACTCTGGGGCCAACGTCCTGACTTTC.

The chain recombines TRBV5-1 with TRBJ2-2; a possible D gene is TRBD1 (6 bases). This CDR3 contains 17 residues. Deletions cut 0 bases from V and 0 bases from J, with 12 bases between. Germline V lookup: CDR1 SGHRS, CDR2 YFSETQ. CDR3 DNA: TGCGCCAGCAGCTTGGGTCCGGGACACCCGAACACCGGGGAGCTGTTTTTT. Amino acid sequence: CASSLGPGHPNTGELFF.

The V call is TRBV5-6, the J call TRBJ2-1, with 12 bases lining up with TRBD2. Per germline, CDR1 SGHDT and CDR2 YYEEEE. V shed 4 bases and J 7 bases; nucleotides not matched to a gene: 3. This CDR3 is built from 14 residues. CDR3 sequence (DNA): TGTGCCAGCAGCCCAACTAGCGGGAGGAATGAGCAGTTCTTC. Amino acids: CASSPTSGRNEQFF.

The genes are TRBV10-3 and TRBJ2-5; 10 nucleotides agree with TRBD1. Germline CDR1 ENHRY, CDR2 SYGVKD. The junction had 15 bases not matched to a gene; V was cut back by 0 bases and J by 5 bases. The length of the CDR3 is 19 residues. CDR3 DNA sequence: TGTGCCATCAGTGAGTCTTATGGTCGACAGGGGGCTACTCTGGAGACCCAGTACTTC. Its translation is CAISESYGRQGATLETQYF.

V gene TRBV5-1 combines with J gene TRBJ2-3; D is possibly TRBD2 (5 bases). CDR1 and CDR2 (germline): SGHRS, YFSETQ. V gave up 3 bases and J gave up 8 bases, with 16 bases separating them. This CDR3 region has 14 residues. The CDR3 nucleotides read TGCGCCAGCAGCTCCGGCACAGCGGAGGTTACGCAGTATTTT. Protein product: CASSSGTAEVTQYF. Complete variable domain (other parts from reference TRBV5-1 and TRBJ2-3): KAGVTQTPRYLIKTRGQQVTLSCSPISGHRSVSWYQQTPGQGLQFLFEYFSETQRNKGNFPGRFSGRQFSNSRSEMNVSTLELGDSALYLCASSSGTAEVTQYFGPGTRLTVL.

The chain couples TRBV7-9 to TRBJ2-5; D is uncertain. Deletions cut 2 bases from V and 2 bases from J, with 6 bases between. Germline V lookup: CDR1 SEHNR, CDR2 FQNEAQ (reference sequence). CDR3 size: 13 residues. The CDR3 reads CASSLRGQETQYF. CDR3 in DNA: TGTGCCAGCAGCTTAAGAGGACAAGAGACCCAGTACTTC.

This sequence joins TRBV2 and TRBJ1-5, with D unclear. Trimming cost V 6 bases and J 1 base, with 7 bases left between them. Germline CDR1 is SNHLY and CDR2 is FYNNEI. This CDR3 has 13 residues. The CDR3 here is CASSRGSNQPQHF. The CDR3 coding sequence is TGTGCCAGCAGCCGAGGGAGCAATCAGCCCCAGCATTTT.

The CDR3 nucleotides are TGTGCCAGCTCGCTATCGCGCTCCTACGAGCAGTACTTC. This gives the protein CASSLSRSYEQYF. The chain links TRBV11-3 to TRBJ2-7; unclear D gene. V was cut by 8 bases and J by 0 bases, with 11 bases left in between. This CDR3 contains 13 residues. CDR1 is SGHNT and CDR2 is YENEEA in the germline V gene.

The gene calls are TRBV6-5 and TRBJ1-2, with 7 bases aligning to TRBD1. The CDR3 loop spans 14 amino acids. The V segment lost 6 bases and the J segment 7 bases; nucleotides outside the gene matches: 11. In germline, CDR1 is MNHEY, CDR2 SVGAGI. This CDR3 reads CASSSRGTARGYTF. CDR3 sequence (DNA): TGTGCCAGCAGCTCGAGAGGGACAGCACGTGGCTACACCTTC.

The rearrangement links TRBV28 to TRBJ2-3, with 8 positions matching TRBD2. V dropped 5 bases and J dropped 0; count of bases not matched to a gene: 7. The germline V gene encodes CDR1 MDHEN and CDR2 SYDVKM. The CDR3 has 16 residues. The CDR3 DNA reads TGTGCCAGCAGTCGACCGGGACTAGAAAGCACAGATACGCAGTATTTT. This sequence encodes CASSRPGLESTDTQYF.

The chain is built from TRBV5-6 and TRBJ1-2; D gene ambiguous. Germline V gives CDR1 SGHDT, CDR2 YYEEEE. This CDR3 has 15 residues. Between the trimmed V and J ends, which lost 4 bases and 3 bases, there was a span of 16 bases. The CDR3 region is CASSPNIRVDYGYTF. CDR3 nucleotides: TGTGCCAGCAGCCCGAACATCCGGGTCGACTATGGCTACACCTTC.

The gene calls are TRBV7-3 and TRBJ2-3; TRBD1 matches at 7 bases. The CDR3 covers 15 residues. From germline, CDR1 is SGHTA and CDR2 FQGTGA. Losses at the gene ends were 4 bases for V and 2 bases for J; bases not matched to a gene: 6. The CDR3 spells CASSSGQVTTDTQYF. CDR3 bases: TGTGCCAGCAGCTCCGGACAGGTCACCACAGATACGCAGTATTTT.

This clone was seen just once. This sequence joins TRBV2 and TRBJ2-5; 12 bases fit TRBD2. The germline CDR1 and CDR2 sequences are SNHLY and FYNNEI. This CDR3 has 18 amino acids. Trimming at V came to 4 bases and at J to 5 bases, leaving 14 bases not matched to a gene. CDR3 in amino acids: CASSGLAGDSRGGETQYF. The CDR3 DNA is TGTGCCAGCAGTGGACTAGCGGGAGACTCGCGGGGAGGGGAGACCCAGTACTTC.

The CDR3 region is CASSFRPRTTGELFF. In DNA form, the CDR3 reads TGTGCCAGCAGCTTTAGACCTCGGACTACCGGGGAGCTGTTTTTT. The chain couples TRBV7-8 to TRBJ2-2; tentative D call: TRBD2 (5 bases). Germline CDR1 is SGHVS and CDR2 is FQNEAQ. Trimming took 3 bases from V and 5 from J, leaving 13 bases between them. The CDR3 length is 15 residues. Supplemented by reference TRBV7-8 and TRBJ2-2, the full variable domain reads GAGVSQSPRYKVAKRGQDVALRCDPISGHVSLFWYQQALGQGPEFLTYFQNEAQLDKSGLPSDRFFAERPEGSVSTLKIQRTQQEDSAVYLCASSFRPRTTGELFFGEGSRLTVL.

This clone was seen once. The rearrangement joins TRBV6-5 to TRBJ2-1; 8 positions agree with TRBD2. The CDR3 loop spans 16 amino acids. The V and J ends lost 0 bases and 3 bases, in that order; junction bases with no gene match: 4. CDR1 and CDR2 (germline): MNHEY, SVGAGI. CDR3 in DNA: TGTGCCAGCAGTTACTCGAGCGGGAGTGGCTACAATGAGCAGTTCTTC. Translation gives CASSYSSGSGYNEQFF.

The V call is TRBV7-6, the J call TRBJ2-3, with unresolved D. V was pared by 1 base and J by 2 bases, with 10 bases between. Germline CDR1 SGHVS, CDR2 FNYEAQ. The CDR3 spans 15 residues. DNA of the CDR3: TGTGCCAGCAGCTTAGGGTACTCTTTCACAGATACGCAGTATTTT. Translated, it gives CASSLGYSFTDTQYF. Based on the CDR3 plus reference TRBV7-6 and TRBJ2-3, the full variable domain is GAGVSQSPRYKVTKRGQDVALRCDPISGHVSLYWYRQALGQGPEFLTYFNYEAQQDKSGLPNDRFSAERPEGSISTLTIQRTEQRDSAMYRCASSLGYSFTDTQYFGPGTRLTVL.